Included here is one T cell receptor beta chain sequence, with context. Its antigen remains unknown. This entry belongs to a study of T cell repertoires in cytomegalovirus infection. At the level of the study: In public TCR beta signatures, there were indications of both CMV infection and matching HLA type. Study-wide results and limits: It was HLA-C-restricted CMV-specific TCR beta clonotypes that dominated the response ex vivo. Carriage of CMV together with the relevant HLA was identifiable through cumulative public TCR beta family frequency.

Using its own MiXCR run on the reads, TCRdb lists one record per CDR3 protein. The repertoire consists of about 230,000 distinct CDR3 sequences, with over 20% occurring once and the leading ten covering 18%. V lost 4 bases to trimming and J lost 2 bases; unmatched junction nucleotides: 4. Germline V lookup: CDR1 MGHRA, CDR2 YSYEKL. The CDR3 length is 15 residues. The chain recombines TRBV4-1 with TRBJ1-5; TRBD1 agrees at 8 bases. The specimen was CD8+ T cells from PBMCs. This TCR was sampled from a human donor in good health (CMV status not recorded). Some clones in this sample may be carry-over from other donors' samples. The CDR3 here is CASSPDRGGNQPQHF. The CDR3 nucleotides are TGCGCCAGCAGCCCTGACAGGGGAGGCAATCAGCCCCAGCATTTT.